This entry lists 21 T cell receptor beta chains sequenced from one sample in a study of T cell repertoires in cytomegalovirus infection. TCRdb re-called the reads with MiXCR, one entry per CDR3 protein. This table has 450,000 to 550,000 distinct CDR3 sequences, approximately 16% appearing once. Material for sequencing was CD8+ T cells from PBMCs. Receptors originate from a human donor in good health (CMV status not recorded). Some clones in this sample may be carry-over from other donors' samples.

In its sample, this clonotype was seen many times. The chain links TRBV6-1 to TRBJ2-3; D remains unclear. The CDR3 has 10 residues. Germline V CDR1 and CDR2: MNHNS, SASEGT. Trimming removed 6 bases from V and 6 bases from J, with 4 bases in between. CDR3 sequence reads: CASRADTQYF. DNA of the CDR3: TGTGCCAGCAGGGCTGATACGCAGTATTTT.

This clonotype was detected ten times or more. The chain joins TRBV7-8 to TRBJ1-5; 7 nucleotides line up with TRBD1. Germline-derived CDR1 and CDR2 are SGHVS and FQNEAQ. Trimming cost V 0 bases and J 5 bases; bases outside gene matches: 22. The CDR3 is 21 residues long. CDR3 DNA sequence: TGTGCCAGCAGCTTAGCGGATCCCATAGTCAGGCAGGGGGAAGTGGATCAGCCCCAGCATTTT. Protein sequence: CASSLADPIVRQGEVDQPQHF.

This rearrangement joins TRBV27 to TRBJ1-1; D remains ambiguous. The ends were cut back, 8 bases at V and 0 bases at J, with 10 bases in the middle. Germline CDR1 reads MNHEY; CDR2 reads SMNVEV (reference sequence). The CDR3 length is 13 residues. CDR3 DNA sequence: TGTGCCAGCGCTCGGACGGTGAACACTGAAGCTTTCTTT. It translates to CASARTVNTEAFF.

This clonotype was found many times. The rearrangement joins TRBV6-6 to TRBJ1-2; perhaps TRBD1 as D (6 bases). The length of the CDR3 is 15 residues. V lost 4 bases and J lost 7, with 19 bases in between. Germline V gene lookup returns CDR1 MNHNY and CDR2 SVGAGI (reference sequence). The CDR3, as DNA: TGTGCCAGCAGTTCCCATTCGGGGGGCTTGCGTGGCTACACCTTC. Its protein is CASSSHSGGLRGYTF.

Worth noting for this clonotype: A much larger clone is a single base away; this may be a read error. The gene calls are TRBV28 and TRBJ2-7; possibly TRBD2 for D (6 bases). Trimming stripped 5 bases from V and 1 base from J, with 12 bases between. The CDR3 loop spans 14 amino acids. The germline V gene has CDR1 MDHEN and CDR2 SYDVKM. As DNA, the CDR3 is TGTGCCAGCAGTGGGGACTGGAGTTCCTACGAGCAGTACTTC. It is translated as CASSGDWSSYEQYF.

This clonotype was picked up many times. The chain's CDR3 is CASSFEWDRGGPGELFF. The CDR3 coding sequence is TGTGCCAGCAGTTTCGAGTGGGACAGGGGAGGTCCCGGGGAGCTGTTTTTT. The chain employs TRBV28 and TRBJ2-2; 10 bases are shared with TRBD1. There are 17 residues in the CDR3. CDR1 and CDR2 from the germline V gene are MDHEN and SYDVKM. J lost 6 bases, V lost 3 bases, and 10 bases had no gene match.

This clonotype was seen at least ten times. CDR3 sequence (DNA): TGTGCCAGTAGTATAGAGGCCAGCCTGACCTACGAGCAGTACTTC. It translates to CASSIEASLTYEQYF. The gene calls are TRBV19 and TRBJ2-7; unclear D gene. Germline values: CDR1 LNHDA, CDR2 SQIVND (reference sequence). The V end was cut by 0 bases, the J end by 2 bases, with 11 bases between. The CDR3 totals 15 residues. Full variable domain (remainder filled in from reference TRBV19 and TRBJ2-7): DGGITQSPKYLFRKEGQNVTLSCEQNLNHDAMYWYRQDPGQGLRLIYYSQIVNDFQKGDIAEGYSVSREKKESFPLTVTSAQKNPTAFYLCASSIEASLTYEQYFGPGTRLTVT.

This clonotype has more than one count but fewer than ten. The chain uses TRBV27 and TRBJ2-2; either TRBD1 or TRBD2 may supply D (6 bases each). V was trimmed by 5 bases and J by 4 bases, leaving 17 bases between them. This CDR3 contains 16 residues. Germline CDR1 MNHEY, CDR2 SMNVEV (reference sequence). CDR3 loop: CASSPLGGPGTGELFF. The CDR3 DNA sequence: TGTGCCAGCAGTCCCCTTGGGGGGCCGGGCACCGGGGAGCTGTTTTTT.

The gene calls are TRBV6-5 and TRBJ2-1; 8 nucleotides line up with TRBD2. The V gene end was trimmed by 8 bases and the J gene end by 4 bases; junction bases not matched to a gene: 7. Germline CDR1 MNHEY, CDR2 SVGAGI. The CDR3 runs 14 residues. CDR3 nucleotide sequence: TGTGCCAGCCGACGGAGCGGGAGATACAATGAGCAGTTCTTC. It translates to CASRRSGRYNEQFF.

This clonotype was counted at least ten times. The rearrangement uses TRBV7-8 and TRBJ2-1; 14 bases agree with TRBD2. The V gene end was trimmed by 4 bases and the J gene end by 8 bases; junction bases not matched to a gene: 7. Germline CDR1 SGHVS, CDR2 FQNEAQ. The CDR3 has 16 residues. The CDR3 here is CASSSRLAGGQDEQFF. CDR3 coding DNA: TGTGCCAGCAGCTCCCGACTAGCGGGAGGGCAAGATGAGCAGTTCTTC.

This clonotype showed up just a few times. The chain carries TRBV5-4 and TRBJ1-1; perhaps TRBD1 as D (5 bases). Looked up from germline, CDR1 is SGHNT and CDR2 is YYREEE (reference sequence). The CDR3 covers 15 residues. V was trimmed by 3 bases and J by 0 bases, leaving 12 bases between them. This CDR3 is CASSSVRGVNTEAFF. The CDR3 nucleotides read TGTGCCAGCAGCTCGGTGAGAGGGGTGAACACTGAAGCTTTCTTT.

This clonotype was observed at least ten times. The rearrangement links TRBV12-3 or TRBV12-4 to TRBJ1-3; D possibly corresponds to TRBD1 (5 bases). The V end was cut by 6 bases, the J end by 3 bases, with 12 bases between. This CDR3 region has 14 residues. CDR3 loop: CASSPVGDGNTIYF. In DNA, the CDR3 is TGTGCCAGCAGCCCCGTAGGGGATGGAAACACCATATATTTT.

This clonotype was counted only a few times. The V gene is TRBV28, the J gene TRBJ2-4, with 8 bases matching TRBD1. This CDR3 has 14 amino acids. Germline V lookup: CDR1 MDHEN, CDR2 SYDVKM. V was pared by 6 bases and J by 9 bases, with 10 bases of the junction left unmatched. CDR3 sequence reads: CASRADRALPIQYF. CDR3 sequence (DNA): TGTGCCAGCAGAGCGGACAGGGCCCTACCCATTCAGTACTTC.

The chain carries TRBV5-1 and TRBJ2-1, with D perhaps matching TRBD2 (6 bases). The CDR3 sequence is 13 residues long. Looked up from germline, CDR1 is SGHRS and CDR2 is YFSETQ. V lost 4 bases, J lost 8 bases, and 13 bases lay in between. In nucleotides, the CDR3 is TGCGCCAGCAGCCCCCGACTAGTACATGAGCAGTTCTTC. Its translation: CASSPRLVHEQFF.

This clonotype was observed many times. The chain couples TRBV11-2 to TRBJ1-1, with D maybe TRBD1 (5 bases). The CDR3 runs to 13 residues. Germline-derived CDR1 and CDR2 are SGHAT and FQNNGV. The V gene lost 5 bases and the J gene lost 9 bases, with 16 bases spanning the gap. DNA of the CDR3: TGTGCCAGCAGCCTTCGCGGGAGGGGCAAAGCTTTCTTT. As protein: CASSLRGRGKAFF.

This clonotype was seen at least ten times. The CDR3 DNA is TGTGCCAGCAGTTTCCGGGACACGGAGTACAATGAGCAGTTCTTC. It encodes CASSFRDTEYNEQFF. The J gene is TRBJ2-1, the V gene TRBV12-3 or TRBV12-4; the D gene is possibly TRBD1 (6 bases). V lost 3 bases and J lost 4, with 13 bases in between. The CDR3 length is 15 residues.

The J gene is TRBJ1-2, the V gene TRBV11-2, with TRBD1 as a possible D gene (5 bases). V dropped 5 bases and J dropped 3 bases, with 25 bases sitting between them. The CDR3 has 18 amino acids. The V gene's germline CDR1 is SGHAT and CDR2 FQNNGV. CDR3 protein: CASSPWDVEVLRHYGYTF. The DNA of the CDR3 is TGTGCCAGCAGCCCCTGGGACGTTGAGGTACTCCGGCACTATGGCTACACCTTC. The variable domain in full, completed from reference TRBV11-2 and TRBJ1-2, reads EAGVAQSPRYKIIEKRQSVAFWCNPISGHATLYWYQQILGQGPKLLIQFQNNGVVDDSQLPKDRFSAERLKGVDSTLKIQPAKLEDSAVYLCASSPWDVEVLRHYGYTFGSGTRLTVV.

In its sample, this clonotype was seen many times. The chain uses TRBV7-9 and TRBJ2-3, with TRBD2 matching 11 bases. There are 18 residues in the CDR3. V dropped 1 base and J dropped 6; count of bases not matched to a gene: 12. The V gene's germline CDR1 is SEHNR and CDR2 FQNEAQ (reference sequence). The chain's CDR3 is CASSLEASGGLSGDTQYF. Written as DNA, the CDR3 is TGTGCCAGCAGCTTAGAGGCTAGCGGGGGGCTCTCCGGGGATACGCAGTATTTT.

This clonotype was picked up many times. The V call is TRBV7-9, the J call TRBJ1-2; tentatively, D is TRBD1 (5 bases). Germline CDR1 and CDR2: SEHNR and FQNEAQ (reference sequence). The length of the CDR3 is 15 residues. V lost 7 bases and J lost 4, with 19 bases in between. CDR3 DNA sequence: TGTGCCAGCAACCTCGGGGCGACAGTCTCCTATGGCTACACCTTC. Protein sequence: CASNLGATVSYGYTF.

This clonotype has a count of ten or more. CDR3 nucleotides: TGTGCCAGCAGCTTACCAACCCGGGCAGATACGCAGTATTTT. Protein product: CASSLPTRADTQYF. V usage is TRBV7-8 and J usage is TRBJ2-3; D unresolved. V dropped 2 bases and J dropped 4 bases, with 10 bases sitting between them. Germline V gene sequence: CDR1 SGHVS, CDR2 FQNEAQ. This CDR3 has 14 residues. The full variable domain, with the rest looked up from reference TRBV7-8 and TRBJ2-3, is GAGVSQSPRYKVAKRGQDVALRCDPISGHVSLFWYQQALGQGPEFLTYFQNEAQLDKSGLPSDRFFAERPEGSVSTLKIQRTQQEDSAVYLCASSLPTRADTQYFGPGTRLTVL.

The J gene is TRBJ1-1, the V gene TRBV29-1; D is undetermined. The V end lost 6 bases, the J end lost 8 bases, and 10 bases lay between the germline ends. Germline V CDR1 and CDR2: SQVTM, ANQGSEA. This CDR3 has 10 amino acids. The CDR3 region is CSVPGVEAFF. DNA for the CDR3: TGCAGCGTGCCTGGTGTGGAAGCTTTCTTT.